The sequence of this TCR beta chain was determined in a study of Graves' ophthalmopathy and Graves' hyperthyroidism. Study-wide points: It was with approximately 69% sensitivity and 72.22% specificity that the model predicted ophthalmopathy progression.

Researchers took RNA transcripts and amplified TCR beta CDR3 regions from them. An initial RT-PCR round employing HTBI primers preceded a second-round multiplex PCR. TCRdb processed the multiplex PCR reads anew with MiXCR; each CDR3 protein has one entry. The sample contains about 370,000 distinct CDR3 sequences, about a sixth of which appear only once. This CDR3 has 14 amino acids. V gave up 6 bases and J gave up 5 bases, with 13 bases separating them. People with hyperthyroidism were aged 18 to 65 and newly diagnosed, under 2 months' duration. As for this clonotype: The antigen is undetermined.

This rearrangement joins TRBV12-3 or TRBV12-4 to TRBJ2-2, with D tentatively TRBD1 (7 bases). The sample comprised peripheral blood. This receptor was obtained from an adult woman with stable Graves' hyperthyroidism. The CDR3 here is CASSRGTETGELFF. The CDR3 DNA sequence: TGTGCCAGCAGCCGCGGGACAGAGACCGGGGAGCTGTTTTTT.